Listed below are T cell receptor beta chains from one sample, sequenced in a study of early T cells in non-severe SARS-CoV-2 infection. TCRdb called the 5' RACE reads again in MiXCR, with one record for every CDR3 protein. The repertoire holds about 48,000 distinct CDR3 sequences, over 7.5% seen once, with about 7.7% in the top ten. Source material: whole blood. Receptors were obtained from an adult who was a healthcare worker with PCR-confirmed SARS-CoV-2 infection or an uninfected control (not recorded which). Both conserved end residues are part of each CDR3. The order of the fields is clone size, J gene, D gene, V gene, CDR3 protein, CDR3 DNA. The D gene is left open where the match is weak. Clone size is given for some rows only: seen once, a few or many times, or a class if the clone is expanded.

>few|TRBJ1-1|-|TRBV29-1
CSVEGRETEAFF
TGCAGCGTTGAGGGCAGGGAGACTGAAGCTTTCTTT
>many|TRBJ2-7|TRBD2|TRBV27
CASTKAGLADPFEQYF
TGTGCCAGCACTAAAGCGGGACTAGCGGACCCCTTCGAGCAGTACTTC
>few|TRBJ1-2|-|TRBV20-1
CSAKRPQDSNYGYTF
TGCAGTGCGAAACGCCCGCAAGACAGCAACTATGGCTACACCTTC
>-|TRBJ2-1|TRBD2|TRBV3-1
CASSREWASGSYNEQFF
TGTGCCAGCAGCCGCGAATGGGCTAGCGGCTCCTACAATGAGCAGTTCTTC
>-|TRBJ2-7|-|TRBV6-1
CASSERAEYNEQYF
TGTGCCAGCAGTGAACGGGCGGAATACAACGAGCAGTACTTC
>-|TRBJ1-1|-|TRBV6-1
CASSEVVLTEAFF
TGTGCCAGCAGTGAGGTCGTCCTGACTGAAGCTTTCTTT
>many|TRBJ2-2|-|TRBV5-4
CASSLFSGELFF
TGTGCCAGCAGCTTGTTCTCCGGGGAGCTGTTTTTT
>many|TRBJ2-1|TRBD2|TRBV6-5
CASSYSSGRESYNEQFF
TGTGCCAGCAGTTACTCTAGCGGGAGGGAATCCTACAATGAGCAGTTCTTC
>many|TRBJ2-7|-|TRBV11-1
CASKDWEAYEQYF
TGTGCCAGCAAGGACTGGGAGGCCTACGAGCAGTACTTC
>-|TRBJ1-5|-|TRBV30
CAWSGDTRNQPQHF
TGTGCCTGGAGTGGGGACACCCGCAATCAGCCCCAGCATTTT
>many|TRBJ2-7|-|TRBV7-9
CASSFPASYEQYF
TGTGCCAGCAGCTTTCCGGCTTCTTACGAGCAGTACTTC
>many|TRBJ1-1|-|TRBV20-1
CSARDQGVETEAFF
TGCAGTGCTAGAGATCAGGGCGTCGAGACTGAAGCTTTCTTT
>-|TRBJ2-2|-|TRBV20-1
CSARDEEDRPVLFF
TGCAGTGCTAGAGATGAAGAGGACCGGCCTGTGCTGTTTTTT
>-|TRBJ2-3|-|TRBV9
CASSVYTSLVADTQYF
TGTGCCAGCAGCGTCTATACTAGCTTGGTGGCAGATACGCAGTATTTT
>many|TRBJ1-4|TRBD1|TRBV19
CASSRGTGNNEKLFF
TGTGCCAGTAGCCGCGGGACAGGCAATAATGAAAAACTGTTTTTT
>-|TRBJ2-4|TRBD1|TRBV7-2
CASSVRTGVTLAKNIQYF
TGTGCCAGCAGCGTCCGGACAGGAGTAACACTAGCCAAAAACATTCAGTACTTC
>-|TRBJ2-7|TRBD2|TRBV27
CASSLRGDGVEQYF
TGTGCCAGCAGTCTTCGGGGGGATGGGGTCGAGCAGTACTTC
>many|TRBJ2-5|-|TRBV12-3/TRBV12-4
CASSFSRAEETQYF
TGTGCCAGCAGTTTTAGCAGGGCCGAGGAGACCCAGTACTTC